What follows is one T cell receptor (beta chain) and its context. PCR used 60 Vbeta primers and 13 Jbeta primers. The assay was immunoSEQ multiplex PCR, and TCRdb's table has in-frame clones only and misses some. The profile shows about 98,000 clones, roughly 76% of them singletons. The sample is drawn from a study of cytomegalovirus exposure and HLA in healthy donors. The CDR3 is 15 amino acids. Germline V gene sequence: CDR1 MDHEN, CDR2 SYDVKM. The V gene end was trimmed by 5 bases and the J gene end by 4 bases; junction bases not matched to a gene: 2. Sequencing was performed on PBMCs. The clonotype was recovered from a middle-aged man in good health and CMV-seronegative. J is TRBJ2-2 and V is TRBV28, with 12 positions matching TRBD2. This chain's CDR3 is CASSPGLAGTGELFF. The CDR3 DNA is TGTGCCAGCAGTCCGGGACTAGCGGGCACCGGGGAGCTGTTTTTT. Full variable domain (outside the CDR3, taken from reference TRBV28 and TRBJ2-2): DVKVTQSSRYLVKRTGEKVFLECVQDMDHENMFWYRQDPGLGLRLIYFSYDVKMKEKGDIPEGYSVSREKKERFSLILESASTNQTSMYLCASSPGLAGTGELFFGEGSRLTVL.